Listed below are T cell receptor beta chains from one sample, sequenced in a study of shared clonotypes between healthy human individuals. Only in-frame clones appear in the TCRdb table, and some are missing; sequencing was by immunoSEQ multiplex PCR. The table lists roughly 1,500,000 clones, approximately 98.5% of them singletons, with approximately 0.4% in the top ten. Specimen: naive CD4+ T cells sorted from blood. All receptors come from a man under 40 in good health. The CDR3 runs from the conserved cysteine through the conserved F or W. The order of the fields is J gene, D gene, V gene, clone size, CDR3 DNA, CDR3 protein. The D gene is left open where the match is weak. For some rows the clone size is stated as once, few or many, or as a class when expanded; others skip it.

TRBJ2-5,.,TRBV4-2,.,TGTGCCAGCAGCGCAGACGTAGTGTCTGCTGGGACCCAGTACTTC,CASSADVVSAGTQYF
TRBJ2-3,.,TRBV28,.,TGTGCCAGCAGCCTCCCCAGGTATACGCAGTATTTT,CASSLPRYTQYF
TRBJ2-1,TRBD2,TRBV6-5,.,TGTGCCAGCAGGCCGCGGGAGACGGGTGAGCAGTTCTTC,CASRPRETGEQFF
TRBJ1-3,.,TRBV5-1,.,TGCGCCAGCAGCTTGGACAGCCCCTCTGGAAACACCATATATTTT,CASSLDSPSGNTIYF
TRBJ2-7,.,TRBV15,.,TGTGCCACCAGCCGGACGGCGAGCTCCTACGAGCAGTACTTC,CATSRTASSYEQYF
TRBJ2-7,TRBD1,TRBV7-7,once,TGTGCCAGCAGCGCCGGGACAGGGCCCTACGAGCAGTACTTC,CASSAGTGPYEQYF
TRBJ2-1,.,TRBV9,.,TGTGCCAGCAGCCCCCGGGACACGGGGTACAATGAGCAGTTCTTC,CASSPRDTGYNEQFF
TRBJ2-7,.,TRBV5-1,.,TGCGCCAGCAGCCAAACACCCGGGACGGACTCCTACGAGCAGTACTTC,CASSQTPGTDSYEQYF
TRBJ2-7,.,TRBV18,.,TGTGCCAGCTCGTTCGGTCGGAACGAGCAGTACTTC,CASSFGRNEQYF
TRBJ1-2,.,TRBV11-2,.,TGTGCCAGCAGCTTAGCCGGTCGAAACTATGGCTACACCTTC,CASSLAGRNYGYTF
TRBJ1-1,.,TRBV28,.,TGTGCCAGCAGTTGGCACCGGGCTGAAGCTTTCTTT,CASSWHRAEAFF
TRBJ1-5,.,TRBV5-8,.,TGTGCCAGCAGCCGCAGGGTGGGCAATCAGCCCCAGCATTTT,CASSRRVGNQPQHF
TRBJ2-7,.,TRBV6-1,.,TGTGCCAGCTTTTCTCGGGACACACTATCCTACGAGCAGTACTTC,CASFSRDTLSYEQYF
TRBJ2-7,TRBD2,TRBV6-1,.,TGTGCCAGCAGGAGCGGGGGATCCTACGAGCAGTACTTC,CASRSGGSYEQYF
TRBJ1-1,TRBD1,TRBV7-9,.,TGTGCCAGCAGCTCCCGGGACAGGGAGGCTTTCTTT,CASSSRDREAFF
TRBJ1-4,.,TRBV4-1,.,TGCGCCAGCAGCCAGCCTGAACGGGAAAAACTGTTTTTT,CASSQPEREKLFF
TRBJ2-1,.,TRBV7-2,.,TGTGCCAGCAGCTTAGCGGGTCCGGTTGAAGAGCAGTTCTTC,CASSLAGPVEEQFF
TRBJ2-5,TRBD2,TRBV10-3,.,TGTGCCATCAGTGAGCCTAGCGGGAGGACTCGCGAGACCCAGTACTTC,CAISEPSGRTRETQYF
TRBJ2-7,.,TRBV27,.,TGTGCCAGCAGCGACTTCGGCGAGCAGTACTTC,CASSDFGEQYF
TRBJ2-5,.,TRBV18,.,TGTGCCAGCTCACCACCGATTAGCGGAGCGGCAGAGACCCAGTACTTC,CASSPPISGAAETQYF
TRBJ2-1,.,TRBV18,.,TGTGCCAGCTCACCTCCTGGCCAGGGCGCTTCCTACAATGAGCAGTTCTTC,CASSPPGQGASYNEQFF
TRBJ2-1,TRBD2,TRBV6-6,.,TGTGCCAGCAAGCGGGAGAACAATGAGCAGTTCTTC,CASKRENNEQFF
TRBJ2-4,.,TRBV5-1,.,TGCGCCAGCAGTGACGGGCCGGGGCAGCTAGCCAAAAACATTCAGTACTTC,CASSDGPGQLAKNIQYF
TRBJ1-4,.,TRBV5-1,.,TGCGCCAGCAGCTTGTCGGGTGTCGGGACTAATGAAAAACTGTTTTTT,CASSLSGVGTNEKLFF
TRBJ1-2,.,TRBV18,.,TGTGCCAGCTCACCACGTCGGACCTTCATGGATTATGGCTACACCTTC,CASSPRRTFMDYGYTF
TRBJ2-7,.,TRBV5-1,.,TGCGCCAGCAGCTCCGATCGCTACGAGCAGTACTTC,CASSSDRYEQYF
TRBJ2-2,.,TRBV14,.,TGTGCCAGCGGATCTTCGGGGTTAGGGACCGGGGAGCTGTTTTTT,CASGSSGLGTGELFF
TRBJ2-1,.,TRBV5-4,.,TGTGCCAGCAGCTTGTGGCCTTCAGGGGTAAATGAGCAGTTCTTC,CASSLWPSGVNEQFF
TRBJ1-1,.,TRBV7-8,.,TGTGCCAGCAGCTTAGCGGGACACACTGAAGCTTTCTTT,CASSLAGHTEAFF
TRBJ2-5,TRBD2,TRBV27,.,TGTGCCAGCAGTTACCTAGCGGGAGGTTGGGAGACCCAGTACTTC,CASSYLAGGWETQYF
TRBJ2-7,.,TRBV19,.,TGTGCCAGTAGTCTCCAAGTGGTGACTACCTACGAGCAGTACTTC,CASSLQVVTTYEQYF
TRBJ2-5,.,TRBV15,.,TGTGCCACCAACCTCTCTCCGCAGGGGCAACAAGAGACCCAGTACTTC,CATNLSPQGQQETQYF
TRBJ1-2,.,TRBV6-6,once,TGTGCCAGCAGTTACGATCCGATGGTTTCCTTTGGCTACACCTTC,CASSYDPMVSFGYTF
TRBJ2-7,.,TRBV15,.,TGTGCCACCAGCAGGAACCAGGGCTACGAGCAGTACTTC,CATSRNQGYEQYF
TRBJ2-7,TRBD2,TRBV7-9,.,TGTGCCAGCAGCTTGGGACTAGCGGGAGGCTACGAGCAGTACTTC,CASSLGLAGGYEQYF
TRBJ2-3,.,TRBV14,.,TGTGCCAGCTCCCCCGAGCGGGTCAGCACAGATACGCAGTATTTT,CASSPERVSTDTQYF
TRBJ2-3,TRBD2,TRBV7-9,.,TGTGCCAGCAGCCCTTTAGCGGGAGGGACCGATACGCAGTATTTT,CASSPLAGGTDTQYF
TRBJ1-2,TRBD1,TRBV29-1,.,TGCAGCGTTGAAGTTCGCGTGGGACAGGTCTATGGCTACACCTTC,CSVEVRVGQVYGYTF
TRBJ1-5,.,TRBV18,.,TGTGCCAGCTCACCACCACCAGGGGTTGGTCAGCCCCAGCATTTT,CASSPPPGVGQPQHF
TRBJ2-2,TRBD2,TRBV5-1,.,TGCGCCAGCAACGCCCCCCGGGGGGAGCGGCCGAACACCGGGGAGCTGTTTTTT,CASNAPRGERPNTGELFF
TRBJ2-7,.,TRBV5-1,.,TGCGCCAGCAGTCCAGGGTGGGGAGGCTACGAGCAGTACTTC,CASSPGWGGYEQYF
TRBJ1-2,.,TRBV5-4,.,TGTGCCAGCAGCTTGGGGGTCCTTAACTATGGCTACACCTTC,CASSLGVLNYGYTF
TRBJ2-2,.,TRBV18,.,TGTGCCAGCTCACCAACTTTCAGCACGGGGGAGCTGTTTTTT,CASSPTFSTGELFF
TRBJ2-1,TRBD1,TRBV5-6,.,TGTGCCAGCAGCTCCCCCGCGGGACAGGGGCGCAATGAGCAGTTCTTC,CASSSPAGQGRNEQFF
TRBJ2-7,.,TRBV5-1,.,TGCGCCAGCAGCCTACAGAACGACGAGCAGTACTTC,CASSLQNDEQYF
TRBJ2-7,.,TRBV29-1,.,TGCAGCGCCGAGACTCTCTACGAGCAGTACTTC,CSAETLYEQYF
TRBJ2-5,.,TRBV27,.,TGTGCCAGCAGTGCCCATCGATCGGGGAATCGGCAAGAGACCCAGTACTTC,CASSAHRSGNRQETQYF
TRBJ2-7,TRBD1,TRBV10-3,.,TGTGCCATCAGTGGAACAGGGGGCCTGGACGAGCAGTACTTC,CAISGTGGLDEQYF
TRBJ2-1,TRBD2,TRBV4-3,.,TGCGCCAGCAGCCATCGCCTCGCCTCGAGGCTAGCGGGAGGATATGAGCAGTTCTTC,CASSHRLASRLAGGYEQFF
TRBJ1-2,.,TRBV6-5,.,TGTGCCAGCAGTTACGACACAGCCGAGTGGGGCTACACCTTC,CASSYDTAEWGYTF
TRBJ2-1,TRBD1,TRBV6-4,.,TGTGCCAGCAGCCGGGACAGGGGAAGCTCCTACAATGAGCAGTTCTTC,CASSRDRGSSYNEQFF
TRBJ2-5,.,TRBV18,.,TGTGCCAGCTCAGGAAACGGGGGACAAGAGACCCAGTACTTC,CASSGNGGQETQYF
TRBJ1-3,.,TRBV18,.,TGTGCCAGCTCCCCTTTGGGGTATCATGACTCTGGAAACACCATATATTTT,CASSPLGYHDSGNTIYF
TRBJ2-2,TRBD2,TRBV14,.,TGTGCCAGCAGCCCTGGACTAGCGGGAGCGGGCACCGGGGAGCTGTTTTTT,CASSPGLAGAGTGELFF
TRBJ1-2,TRBD1,TRBV27,.,TGTGCCAGCAGTCCCAGACAGGGGCGACCTAACTATGGCTACACCTTC,CASSPRQGRPNYGYTF
TRBJ2-7,TRBD2,TRBV5-1,.,TGCGCCAGCAGCTTTGGCGGGGGCTACGAGCAGTACTTC,CASSFGGGYEQYF
TRBJ1-2,.,TRBV28,.,TGTGCCAGCAGTCCGGACTGGTACGCCGAATATGGCTACACCTTC,CASSPDWYAEYGYTF